This T cell receptor (beta chain) originates from a study of cytomegalovirus exposure and HLA in healthy donors. Points from the study as a whole: The study designated about 160 TCR beta chains cytomegalovirus-associated. Previously analyzed data showed that most TCR beta V segments were productive at a frequency of about 90% or about 30%. Researchers left out some V segments, among them TRBV6-2 and TRBV6-3, as indistinguishable.

PCR involved 60 Vbeta and 13 Jbeta primers. The method was immunoSEQ multiplex PCR; TCRdb's version includes in-frame clones alone and lacks a portion of them. The table has tens of thousands of clones, 67% seen once. Germline V CDR1 and CDR2: MNHNS, SASEGT. This CDR3 comprises 15 residues. V lost 8 bases and J 7 bases, leaving 23 bases between the germline ends. On this clone itself: What it recognizes is unknown.

V is TRBV6-1 and J is TRBJ1-1; D gene unclear. The receptor comes from a woman aged 45 to 65 in good health and CMV-seropositive. Source material: PBMCs. CDR3 protein: CASAPPGSRFGEAFF. The DNA of the CDR3 is TGTGCCAGCGCCCCACCGGGGAGTCGGTTTGGTGAAGCTTTCTTT.